This T cell receptor beta chain emerged from a study of T cells in Graves' hyperthyroidism and ophthalmopathy. This clonotype was picked up many times. Clinical Activity Scores of at least 3, NOSPECS grades of at least 4 and durations under 3 months characterized ophthalmopathy patients. RNA transcripts gave rise to amplified TCR beta CDR3 regions. A set of HTBI primers served as the primers for a first-round RT-PCR of the TCR CDR3. TCRdb fed the multiplex PCR reads into MiXCR, producing one record per CDR3 protein. The sample has fewer than 450,000 distinct CDR3 sequences, 11% to 15% seen once. V lost 1 base to trimming and J lost 3 bases, with 12 bases between them. This CDR3 spans 15 amino acids.

This receptor was obtained from a man between 45 and 60 years old with Graves' ophthalmopathy. The material sequenced was blood. The chain employs TRBV12-3 or TRBV12-4 and TRBJ1-2; D possibly corresponds to TRBD1 (6 bases). CDR3 nucleotides: TGTGCCAGCAGTTTAGGCCAGGGGTACGACTATGGCTACACCTTC. Translation: CASSLGQGYDYGYTF.